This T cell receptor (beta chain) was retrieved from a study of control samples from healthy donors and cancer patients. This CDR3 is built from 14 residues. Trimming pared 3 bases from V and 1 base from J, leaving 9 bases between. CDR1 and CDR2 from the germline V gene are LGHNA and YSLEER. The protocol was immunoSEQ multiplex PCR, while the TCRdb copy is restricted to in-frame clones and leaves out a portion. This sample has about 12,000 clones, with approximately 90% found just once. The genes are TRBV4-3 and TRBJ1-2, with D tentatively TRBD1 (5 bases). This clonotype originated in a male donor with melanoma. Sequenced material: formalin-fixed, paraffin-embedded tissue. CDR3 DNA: TGCGCCAGCAGCCACCGGGACGGTAACTATGGCTACACCTTC. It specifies CASSHRDGNYGYTF.